The next 8 T cell receptor beta chains were all read from a single sample in a study of blood T cell repertoires in COVID-19. Generated by immunoSEQ multiplex PCR, the TCRdb table keeps only in-frame clones and is missing some. The sample consists of about 170,000 clones, about nine tenths of them appearing once. The specimen sequenced was peripheral blood. The receptor source for this set is a man younger than 30 with COVID-19, enrolled during active disease.

This clone has just a few counts. The chain is built from TRBV4-3 and TRBJ2-7; D possibly corresponds to TRBD1 (6 bases). The CDR3 covers 16 residues. Trimming pared 4 bases from V and 6 bases from J, leaving 22 bases between. Germline CDR1 is LGHNA and CDR2 is YSLEER. The CDR3 DNA reads TGCGCCAGCAGCCCATACCGCCATGGGGCCAGGGGCGAGCAGTACTTC. It is translated as CASSPYRHGARGEQYF.

The chain employs TRBV6-1 and TRBJ1-5; D is perhaps TRBD1 (5 bases). The CDR3 length is 14 residues. Germline V gene sequence: CDR1 MNHNS, CDR2 SASEGT. V gave up 2 bases and J gave up 5 bases, with 10 bases separating them. This CDR3 is CASSERDSDQPQHF. CDR3 coding DNA: TGTGCCAGCAGTGAAAGAGACAGCGATCAGCCCCAGCATTTT.

The chain joins TRBV5-1 to TRBJ2-7, with D perhaps matching TRBD2 (7 bases). The CDR3 runs 15 residues. CDR1 is SGHRS and CDR2 is YFSETQ in the germline V gene. V lost 0 bases, J lost 2 bases, and 12 bases lay in between. CDR3 in DNA: TGCGCCAGCAGCTTGGCGGGGGGCCTAACCTACGAGCAGTACTTC. This translates into CASSLAGGLTYEQYF.

DNA of the CDR3: TGTGCCAGCAGCTTAGGGACAGACAATGAGCAGTTCTTC. Translated: CASSLGTDNEQFF. The rearrangement uses TRBV7-9 and TRBJ2-1; the D gene is possibly TRBD1 (6 bases). The CDR3 extends over 13 amino acids. V lost 1 base and J 5 bases, leaving 6 bases between the germline ends. CDR1 and CDR2 (germline): SEHNR, FQNEAQ (reference sequence).

The CDR3 loop is CASSSRRVGDTQYF. The CDR3 DNA is TGTGCCAGCAGTTCGCGGAGGGTGGGAGATACGCAGTATTTT. V and J are TRBV7-2 and TRBJ2-3; weak D call: TRBD2 (6 bases). The CDR3 has 14 amino acids. V was cut by 6 bases and J by 5 bases, with 15 bases left in between. Germline loops: CDR1 SGHTA, CDR2 FQGNSA.

The chain couples TRBV5-1 to TRBJ2-7; TRBD2 aligns across 7 bases. The CDR3 consists of 14 residues. J was trimmed by 11 bases and V by 3 bases; bases with no gene match: 14. Germline CDR1 and CDR2: SGHRS and YFSETQ. This CDR3 is CASSSGLVAGMEYF. Here the CDR3 DNA reads TGCGCCAGCAGCTCTGGGTTGGTAGCGGGCATGGAGTACTTC. Full variable domain (remainder filled in from reference TRBV5-1 and TRBJ2-7): KAGVTQTPRYLIKTRGQQVTLSCSPISGHRSVSWYQQTPGQGLQFLFEYFSETQRNKGNFPGRFSGRQFSNSRSEMNVSTLELGDSALYLCASSSGLVAGMEYFGPGTRLTVT.

The chain links TRBV2 to TRBJ2-7; 7 nucleotides match TRBD2. J was trimmed by 0 bases and V by 2 bases; bases with no gene match: 4. Germline CDR1 SNHLY, CDR2 FYNNEI. The CDR3 has 15 residues. CDR3 sequence reads: CASSESSGGSYEQYF. The CDR3 DNA follows: TGTGCCAGCAGTGAATCGTCGGGAGGCTCCTACGAGCAGTACTTC. The full variable domain, completed using reference TRBV2 and TRBJ2-7, is EPEVTQTPSHQVTQMGQEVILRCVPISNHLYFYWYRQILGQKVEFLVSFYNNEISEKSEIFDDQFSVERPDGSNFTLKIRSTKLEDSAMYFCASSESSGGSYEQYFGPGTRLTVT.

V usage is TRBV28 and J usage is TRBJ1-1; D gene uncertain. The V and J ends lost 4 bases and 1 base respectively, with 16 bases between them. This CDR3 comprises 16 residues. Germline CDR1 and CDR2: MDHEN and SYDVKM. The CDR3 reads CASSSWLRVGNTEAFF. In DNA form, the CDR3 reads TGTGCCAGCAGTTCCTGGTTGAGGGTGGGGAACACTGAAGCTTTCTTT. The full variable domain, completed using reference TRBV28 and TRBJ1-1, is DVKVTQSSRYLVKRTGEKVFLECVQDMDHENMFWYRQDPGLGLRLIYFSYDVKMKEKGDIPEGYSVSREKKERFSLILESASTNQTSMYLCASSSWLRVGNTEAFFGQGTRLTVV.